The 28 T cell receptor beta chains listed next were all sequenced from one sample in a study of Tregs in tolerant kidney transplant recipients. Libraries were prepared by immunoSEQ multiplex PCR; TCRdb keeps only in-frame clonotypes and omits some of them. The sample holds approximately 41,000 clones, around 95% seen once. Antigen specificity for these receptors is unknown. The sample taken for sequencing was Tregs from blood cultured with allogeneic cells. The receptors were gathered from a human donor in good health.

The chain links TRBV5-1 to TRBJ2-5; the match to TRBD1 covers 8 bases. Losses at the gene ends were 4 bases for V and 1 base for J; bases not matched to a gene: 6. The CDR3 length is 15 residues. From germline, CDR1 is SGHRS and CDR2 YFSETQ. The CDR3 DNA follows: TGCGCCAGCAGCGCCGGACAGGGCCCCCAAGAGACCCAGTACTTC. This sequence encodes CASSAGQGPQETQYF.

The chain links TRBV6-5 to TRBJ2-7; possibly TRBD1 for D (6 bases). The V and J ends lost 1 base and 3 bases respectively, with 13 bases between them. Germline V gene lookup returns CDR1 MNHEY and CDR2 SVGAGI. CDR3 length equals 15 residues. CDR3 coding DNA: TGTGCCAGCAGTTACTACGGGCAGGGGAACTACGAGCAGTACTTC. Amino acids: CASSYYGQGNYEQYF.

The J gene is TRBJ1-1, the V gene TRBV7-2; no reliable D call. The germline CDR1 and CDR2 sequences are SGHTA and FQGNSA. V lost 2 bases to trimming and J lost 8 bases, with 21 bases between them. The CDR3 loop spans 16 amino acids. The CDR3 nucleotides are TGTGCCAGCAGCTTAACGGGAGCCGATGACTTGGGGGAAGCTTTCTTT. As protein: CASSLTGADDLGEAFF.

The count of this clone is one. The rearrangement uses TRBV2 and TRBJ1-2, with unresolved D. The germline V gene has CDR1 SNHLY and CDR2 FYNNEI. CDR3 length equals 13 residues. Trimming cost V 7 bases and J 6 bases, with 15 bases left between them. The CDR3 reads CASKRFEDNGYTF. The CDR3 DNA reads TGTGCCAGCAAGAGATTTGAGGATAATGGCTACACCTTC.

The chain couples TRBV30 to TRBJ2-1; no reliable D call. The V and J ends lost 2 bases and 4 bases respectively, with 6 bases between them. Germline-derived CDR1 and CDR2 are GTSNPN and SVGIG (reference sequence). This CDR3 region has 12 residues. The CDR3 sequence is CAWSIAYNEQFF. CDR3 in DNA: TGTGCCTGGAGTATAGCATACAATGAGCAGTTCTTC.

CDR3 protein: CASSPRIPTGYNTGELFF. Here the CDR3 DNA reads TGTGCCAGCTCACCACGTATACCAACAGGGTACAACACCGGGGAGCTGTTTTTT. This chain uses TRBV18 with TRBJ2-2; TRBD1 might be the D (6 bases). Per the germline V gene, CDR1 is KGHSH and CDR2 is LQKENI. CDR3 length equals 18 residues. The V end was cut by 1 base, the J end by 2 bases, with 17 bases between.

The chain couples TRBV19 to TRBJ1-5; D is unclear. The CDR3 runs 15 residues. The V and J ends lost 1 base and 6 bases respectively, with 13 bases between them. The germline gives CDR1 LNHDA, CDR2 SQIVND (reference sequence). CDR3 nucleotide sequence: TGTGCCAGTAGTATAGTATCTGCCATGACTCAGCCCCAGCATTTT. As protein: CASSIVSAMTQPQHF.

CDR3 in amino acids: CASSEQRFWAFF. The DNA of the CDR3 is TGTGCCAGCAGTGAGCAGCGGTTTTGGGCTTTCTTT. The rearrangement links TRBV2 to TRBJ1-1; D call uncertain. With 3 bases removed from V and 11 bases from J, the gap between germline ends came to 13 bases. This CDR3 has 12 amino acids. Germline CDR1 is SNHLY and CDR2 is FYNNEI.

The rearrangement links TRBV19 to TRBJ2-2, with 9 nucleotides matching TRBD1. CDR3 length equals 17 residues. The trim removed 6 bases at V and 3 bases at J, leaving 11 bases unmatched. Germline-derived CDR1 and CDR2 are LNHDA and SQIVND (reference sequence). DNA for the CDR3: TGTGCCAGTAGGCGAAATACAGGGGGCGCCGACACCGGGGAGCTGTTTTTT. Amino acid sequence: CASRRNTGGADTGELFF.

The rearrangement joins TRBV2 to TRBJ1-5; D ambiguous. Trimming cost V 1 base and J 0 bases, with 7 bases left between them. This CDR3 has 15 amino acids. Germline V gene data show CDR1 as SNHLY and CDR2 as FYNNEI. CDR3 in amino acids: CASSEEAGSNQPQHF. In DNA form, the CDR3 reads TGTGCCAGCAGTGAAGAGGCGGGTAGCAATCAGCCCCAGCATTTT. Together with reference TRBV2 and TRBJ1-5, the CDR3 gives the full variable domain: EPEVTQTPSHQVTQMGQEVILRCVPISNHLYFYWYRQILGQKVEFLVSFYNNEISEKSEIFDDQFSVERPDGSNFTLKIRSTKLEDSAMYFCASSEEAGSNQPQHFGDGTRLSIL.

The chain is built from TRBV2 and TRBJ1-1; 8 bases are a match to TRBD1. The CDR3 runs to 13 residues. The germline gives CDR1 SNHLY, CDR2 FYNNEI. Unmatched junction bases numbered 8, after V lost 7 bases and J lost 7 bases. CDR3 amino acids: CASTEGRGHEAFF. The CDR3, as DNA: TGTGCCAGCACCGAGGGCAGGGGGCATGAAGCTTTCTTT.

This clone has only one observation. The chain has TRBV6-1 and TRBJ2-7; D is possibly TRBD1 (5 bases). There are 14 residues in the CDR3. V gave up 5 bases and J gave up 0 bases, with 11 bases separating them. Per the germline V gene, CDR1 is MNHNS and CDR2 is SASEGT. The CDR3 DNA is TGTGCCAGCAGTAAGGACACCCCCTCCTACGAGCAGTACTTC. Protein: CASSKDTPSYEQYF.

This chain joins TRBV11-2 and TRBJ2-2; no clear D. The V end was cut by 3 bases, the J end by 3 bases, with 8 bases between. The CDR3 length is 14 residues. The germline gives CDR1 SGHAT, CDR2 FQNNGV. CDR3 protein: CASSLSGYTGELFF. The DNA of the CDR3 is TGTGCCAGCAGCTTGAGTGGGTACACCGGGGAGCTGTTTTTT.

The chain couples TRBV18 to TRBJ2-5; 15 nucleotides line up with TRBD2. The CDR3 totals 17 residues. Germline-derived CDR1 and CDR2 are KGHSH and LQKENI. The V segment lost 3 bases and the J segment 1 base; nucleotides outside the gene matches: 3. In DNA, the CDR3 is TGTGCCAGCTCACCGCCGGGACTAGCGGGGGGCCAAGAGACCCAGTACTTC. This codes for CASSPPGLAGGQETQYF.

The rearrangement joins TRBV6-5 to TRBJ1-2, with D perhaps matching TRBD1 (6 bases). This CDR3 is built from 14 residues. CDR1 is MNHEY, CDR2 SVGAGI, per germline. Trimming removed 6 bases at V and 0 bases at J, with 11 bases between. Here the CDR3 DNA reads TGTGCCAGCAGCCACAGGGTTTCTAACTATGGCTACACCTTC. Its protein product is CASSHRVSNYGYTF.

This chain's CDR3 is CASKRNRASATNEKLFF. The CDR3 coding sequence is TGTGCCAGCAAACGGAACAGGGCCTCTGCAACTAATGAAAAACTGTTTTTT. The chain links TRBV27 to TRBJ1-4; D possibly corresponds to TRBD1 (6 bases). Germline lookup yields CDR1 MNHEY and CDR2 SMNVEV (reference sequence). Trimming left V 7 bases short and J 0 bases short, with 18 bases between. The CDR3 has 17 amino acids.

V usage is TRBV28 and J usage is TRBJ1-5; 8 bases line up with TRBD1. The CDR3 loop spans 14 amino acids. The trim removed 6 bases at V and 1 base at J, leaving 2 bases unmatched. Germline V CDR1 and CDR2: MDHEN, SYDVKM. CDR3 coding DNA: TGTGCCAGCAGGCGGACAGGGAGCAATCAGCCCCAGCATTTT. This sequence encodes CASRRTGSNQPQHF. The full variable domain, in which reference TRBV28 and TRBJ1-5 provide the parts outside the CDR3, is DVKVTQSSRYLVKRTGEKVFLECVQDMDHENMFWYRQDPGLGLRLIYFSYDVKMKEKGDIPEGYSVSREKKERFSLILESASTNQTSMYLCASRRTGSNQPQHFGDGTRLSIL.

The V call is TRBV9, the J call TRBJ1-2; D call uncertain. V lost 3 bases to trimming and J lost 7 bases, with 10 bases between them. From germline, CDR1 is SGDLS and CDR2 YYNGEE. The CDR3 is made up of 12 amino acids. The CDR3 reads CASSAEGFGYTF. CDR3 DNA sequence: TGTGCCAGCAGCGCCGAAGGGTTTGGCTACACCTTC.

V usage is TRBV5-1 and J usage is TRBJ2-1; D not resolved. The germline CDR1 and CDR2 sequences are SGHRS and YFSETQ. The CDR3 is 12 residues long. Between the trimmed V and J ends, which lost 2 bases and 11 bases, there was a span of 11 bases. DNA for the CDR3: TGCGCCAGCAGCTTTTCGGGCCCCCAGCAGTTCTTC. Protein sequence: CASSFSGPQQFF. Using reference TRBV5-1 and TRBJ2-1 for the parts outside the CDR3, the full variable domain is KAGVTQTPRYLIKTRGQQVTLSCSPISGHRSVSWYQQTPGQGLQFLFEYFSETQRNKGNFPGRFSGRQFSNSRSEMNVSTLELGDSALYLCASSFSGPQQFFGPGTRLTVL.

CDR3 in DNA: TGTGCCAGCGCCCCCGTCCGTGAAAAACTGTTTTTT. Translating gives CASAPVREKLFF. The rearrangement joins TRBV18 to TRBJ1-4; D remains ambiguous. The CDR3 is 12 residues long. V was trimmed by 8 bases and J by 7 bases, leaving 11 bases between them. CDR1 is KGHSH and CDR2 is LQKENI in the germline V gene.

This rearrangement joins TRBV5-4 to TRBJ1-1; no definite D call. The CDR3 runs to 14 residues. V lost 2 bases to trimming and J lost 1 base, with 9 bases between them. The germline V gene encodes CDR1 SGHNT and CDR2 YYREEE (reference sequence). CDR3 nucleotide sequence: TGTGCCAGCAGCTTCCCGGGCCCGAACACTGAAGCTTTCTTT. Its protein is CASSFPGPNTEAFF. Using reference TRBV5-4 and TRBJ1-1 for the parts outside the CDR3, the full variable domain is ETGVTQSPTHLIKTRGQQVTLRCSSQSGHNTVSWYQQALGQGPQFIFQYYREEENGRGNFPPRFSGLQFPNYSSELNVNALELDDSALYLCASSFPGPNTEAFFGQGTRLTVV.

This clone was seen just once. The chain links TRBV5-1 to TRBJ1-6; D unclear. This CDR3 is built from 15 residues. With 1 base removed from V and 3 bases from J, the gap between germline ends came to 8 bases. CDR1 SGHRS and CDR2 YFSETQ come from the germline V gene. In nucleotides, the CDR3 is TGCGCCAGCAGCTTGACGGGCGGCTATAATTCACCCCTCCACTTT. Translating it yields CASSLTGGYNSPLHF.

The DNA of the CDR3 is TGTGCCAGCTCACCACCTTGGACAAGGGAGACCCAGTACTTC. Protein sequence: CASSPPWTRETQYF. This sequence joins TRBV18 and TRBJ2-5; D possibly corresponds to TRBD1 (5 bases). CDR3 length: 14 residues. Germline V lookup: CDR1 KGHSH, CDR2 LQKENI. V lost 0 bases to trimming and J lost 5 bases, with 10 bases between them.

This chain joins TRBV15 and TRBJ2-1; TRBD1 might be the D (6 bases). V was clipped by 3 bases and J by 3 bases, with 9 bases between them. Germline V gene sequence: CDR1 LNHNV, CDR2 YYDKDF (reference sequence). This CDR3 is 14 amino acids long. DNA of the CDR3: TGTGCCACCAGCAGCGGACAGTTCTACAATGAGCAGTTCTTC. Its protein product is CATSSGQFYNEQFF.

J is TRBJ2-1 and V is TRBV18, with TRBD2 identical over 12 bases. With V trimmed by 3 bases and J by 6 bases, 3 bases remained unmatched. This CDR3 is built from 15 residues. Germline V CDR1 and CDR2: KGHSH, LQKENI. The CDR3 nucleotides are TGTGCCAGCTCACCCCGGACTAGCGGGACCAATGAGCAGTTCTTC. Its translation is CASSPRTSGTNEQFF.

The genes are TRBV29-1 and TRBJ2-6; no firm D call. The V and J ends lost 5 bases and 1 base respectively, with 3 bases between them. Germline CDR1 SQVTM, CDR2 ANQGSEA. The CDR3 is 12 amino acids. CDR3 sequence reads: CSVSSGANVLTF. The CDR3 DNA sequence: TGCAGCGTTTCTTCTGGGGCCAACGTCCTGACTTTC.

The V gene is TRBV5-1, the J gene TRBJ2-3; 9 bases agree with TRBD2. The CDR3 sequence is 15 residues long. Per the germline V gene, CDR1 is SGHRS and CDR2 is YFSETQ. The ends lost 4 bases at V and 3 bases at J; junction bases unmatched: 6. The CDR3 loop reads CASSTWTSETDTQYF. CDR3 DNA: TGCGCCAGCAGCACATGGACTAGCGAGACAGATACGCAGTATTTT.

This clone appeared a single time. This chain joins TRBV19 and TRBJ1-5; tentative D call: TRBD1 (6 bases). Germline-derived CDR1 and CDR2 are LNHDA and SQIVND (reference sequence). V lost 2 bases, J lost 4 bases, and 18 bases lay in between. This CDR3 contains 17 residues. CDR3 region: CASSIRQDGVRNQPQHF. CDR3 bases: TGTGCCAGTAGTATACGACAGGACGGGGTTCGGAATCAGCCCCAGCATTTT.